These 9 T cell receptor delta chains were sequenced from one sample in a study of Vδ1+ human thymocytes (dated by TCRdb to 2016 to 2019). Beyond this particular receptor, the publication reports: Thymic TRG and TRD repertoires appeared highly polyclonal with Gaussian CDR3 length distributions, unlike oligoclonal peripheral blood repertoires.

TCRdb records Illumina MiSeq as the sequencer. RNA was isolated using the RNeasy mini kit, and reverse transcription was performed with Superscript III. CDR3 amplicons were produced by multiplex PCR using pooled V-gene forward primers and a constant-region reverse primer with Illumina adaptor overhangs. TCRdb reprocessed the public reads with the caller CATT; rows with the same DNA were merged afterwards. The sample table lists some 23,000 delta-chain clones, approximately 30% of them with a count of one. Around 1.5% of the sample goes to the ten largest clones. What these receptors recognize is not known. The sequenced sample consisted of Vdelta1+ gamma-delta thymocytes from the thymus. What this sample's cell subset or site label stands for: FACS-sorted CD3+ TCRalphabeta- TCRVdelta1+ TCRVdelta2- thymocytes. These receptors all stem from a boy under two years old who had congenital heart surgery.

In its sample, this clone is medium-sized. The V gene is TRDV1, the J gene TRDJ1; 9 bases agree with TRDD2. CDR1 TSWWSYY and CDR2 QGS come from the germline V gene. The CDR3 covers 18 residues. The junction had 13 bases not matched to a gene; V was cut back by 5 bases and J by 0 bases. The DNA of the CDR3 is TGTGCTCTTGGGACCCCGGGCCTTCCTACGCGGTACACCGATAAACTCATCTTT. Residues: CALGTPGLPTRYTDKLIF.

This clone has more than one count but fewer than ten. The J gene is TRDJ1, the V gene TRDV1, with D tentatively TRDD2 (6 bases). Germline assignment: CDR1 TSWWSYY and CDR2 QGS. CDR3 size: 14 residues. V gave up 2 bases and J gave up 6 bases, with 13 bases separating them. CDR3 loop: CALGENAFRNKLIF. In DNA, the CDR3 is TGTGCTCTTGGGGAAAACGCCTTCCGTAATAAACTCATCTTT.

This clone was seen a handful of times. The rearrangement joins TRDV1 to TRDJ2; TRDD3 matches 10 bases. V was pared by 2 bases and J by 6 bases, with 12 bases of the junction left unmatched. CDR3 size: 18 residues. CDR1 TSWWSYY and CDR2 QGS come from the germline V gene. The CDR3 protein is CALGETPGLGDPAAQLFF. The CDR3, as DNA: TGTGCTCTTGGGGAAACTCCGGGACTGGGGGATCCGGCAGCACAACTCTTCTTT.

This clone was seen a handful of times. The genes are TRDV1 and TRDJ1, with TRDD3 matching over 11 bases. The CDR3 covers 25 residues. V trimming: 4 bases; J trimming: 0 bases; junction bases outside the gene matches: 31. The germline V gene encodes CDR1 TSWWSYY and CDR2 QGS. This CDR3 is CALGATPSTNGVGGYAGIYTDKLIF. The CDR3 region has the DNA TGTGCTCTTGGGGCCACTCCTTCCACTAACGGAGTTGGGGGATACGCAGGTATTTACACCGATAAACTCATCTTT.

This clone was seen many times. V is TRDV1 and J is TRDJ1; 7 bases are a match to TRDD3. There are 19 residues in the CDR3. Germline CDR1 TSWWSYY, CDR2 QGS. Unmatched junction bases numbered 18, after V lost 3 bases and J lost 2 bases. The CDR3 reads CALGEVRALRRGDTDKLIF. The CDR3 DNA is TGTGCTCTTGGGGAGGTTAGGGCTCTACGAAGGGGGGATACCGATAAACTCATCTTT.

J is TRDJ1 and V is TRDV1; D tentatively fits TRDD2 or TRDD3 (6 bases each). From germline, CDR1 is TSWWSYY and CDR2 QGS. The CDR3 runs to 25 residues. Between the trimmed V and J ends, which lost 0 bases and 0 bases, there was a span of 38 bases. This CDR3 reads CALGELELARPLVLGSFPYTDKLIF. The DNA for the CDR3 is TGTGCTCTTGGGGAACTAGAGCTAGCCCGCCCCCTAGTACTGGGTTCCTTCCCCTACACCGATAAACTCATCTTT.

This clone was detected ten times or more. The sample has other DNA sequences that encode this CDR3 too. The genes are TRDV1 and TRDJ1; D is ambiguous. Trimming removed 5 bases from V and 0 bases from J, with 10 bases in between. Germline assignment: CDR1 TSWWSYY and CDR2 QGS. There are 14 residues in the CDR3. CDR3 in amino acids: CALGRPPYTDKLIF. As DNA, the CDR3 is TGTGCTCTTGGGAGACCCCCCTACACCGATAAACTCATCTTT.

This clone was counted between two and nine times. The same CDR3 also results from other DNA sequences found in this sample. The chain carries TRDV1 and TRDJ1, with D perhaps TRDD3 (6 bases). Germline CDR1 reads TSWWSYY; CDR2 reads QGS. This CDR3 is built from 21 residues. Trimming removed 3 bases at V and 0 bases at J, with 29 bases between. CDR3 in amino acids: CALGEKDHSLVVGGYTDKLIF. The CDR3 nucleotides are TGTGCTCTTGGGGAGAAGGACCACTCCCTCGTTGTTGGGGGTTACACCGATAAACTCATCTTT.

This clone has a handful of counts. This sequence joins TRDV1 and TRDJ1; perhaps D is TRDD2 or TRDD3 (5 bases each). The ends were cut back, 0 bases at V and 0 bases at J, with 23 bases in the middle. The CDR3 is 20 amino acids. From germline, CDR1 is TSWWSYY and CDR2 QGS. The CDR3 spells CALGELRPYPTGQYTDKLIF. As DNA, the CDR3 is TGTGCTCTTGGGGAACTAAGACCCTACCCGACTGGCCAGTACACCGATAAACTCATCTTT.